This T cell receptor (beta chain) was identified in a study of tumor-infiltrating lymphocytes in primary liver carcinoma. Co-extraction of both nucleic acids (RNA and DNA) used about 19-33 mg of unsorted bulk tissue. Germline loops: CDR1 SGHAT, CDR2 FQDESV (reference sequence). The CDR3 loop spans 15 amino acids. With 6 bases removed from V and 1 base from J, the gap between germline ends came to 13 bases. With around 520 ng total RNA as template and a constant-region primer, TCR beta cDNA was made. For TCR beta, libraries were produced by three nested multiplex PCR rounds using slightly modified ARM-PCR. TRBV1-TRBV30 forward primers paired with a C-beta reverse primer were used in the first two PCR rounds, which ran about 11 cycles each. TCRdb passed the multiplex PCR reads through MiXCR, listing each CDR3 protein once. The data contain 100,000 or so distinct CDR3 sequences, around 84% of them seen just once; the ten biggest clones take up roughly a fifth.

The chain has TRBV11-1 and TRBJ1-5; D is undetermined. The TCR sequence derives from a man aged 35-49 years with primary liver carcinoma and hepatitis B virus infection. Sequencing used liver tumor tissue from sampling region 3. Subset meaning: tumor region T3, left-lateral pole. DNA of the CDR3: TGTGCCAGCAGTCCCCAGGAAGGAAGCAATCAGCCCCAGCATTTT. Translated: CASSPQEGSNQPQHF.